Given below is one T cell receptor (beta chain) in context. The sample originates from a study of blood T cell repertoires in COVID-19. For the study at large: Sites across the United States, Italy and Spain contributed samples from acute and convalescent COVID-19.

The CDR3 is 15 amino acids. The germline V gene has CDR1 SGHTA and CDR2 FQGTGA. V lost 10 bases to trimming and J lost 3 bases; unmatched junction nucleotides: 7. The age range of participants was about 18 to 95 years, with residence in about 25 US areas. In Cohort 3, a recovered donor had either two negative PCRs, clearance, or symptom resolution. Data came from immunoSEQ multiplex PCR; TCRdb stores just in-frame clones and leaves some out. The table records around 300,000 clones, about 87% of them present only once. The TCR comes from a woman between 50 and 59 years old who had recovered from COVID-19. The rearrangement joins TRBV7-3 to TRBJ2-1; 12 bases align to TRBD2. The sequencing sample was made of PBMCs or T cells enriched from blood (not recorded which). The CDR3: CATSSGRANYNEQFF. CDR3 bases: TGTGCCACATCTAGCGGGAGGGCTAACTACAATGAGCAGTTCTTC.